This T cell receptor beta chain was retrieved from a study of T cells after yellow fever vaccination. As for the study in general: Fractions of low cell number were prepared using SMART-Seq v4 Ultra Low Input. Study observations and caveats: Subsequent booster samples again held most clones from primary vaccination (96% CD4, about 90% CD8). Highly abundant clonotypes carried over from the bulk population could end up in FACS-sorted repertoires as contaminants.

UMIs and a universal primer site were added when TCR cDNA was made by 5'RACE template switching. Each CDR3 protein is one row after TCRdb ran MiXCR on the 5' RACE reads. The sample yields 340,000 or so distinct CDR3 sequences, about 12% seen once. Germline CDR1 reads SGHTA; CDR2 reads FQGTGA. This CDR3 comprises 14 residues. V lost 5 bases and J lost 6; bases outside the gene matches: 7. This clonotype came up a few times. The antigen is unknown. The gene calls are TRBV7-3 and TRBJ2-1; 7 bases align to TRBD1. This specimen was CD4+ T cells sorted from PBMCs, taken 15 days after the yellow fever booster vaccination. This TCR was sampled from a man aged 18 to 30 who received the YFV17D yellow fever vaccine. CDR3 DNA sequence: TGTGCCAGCAGCACGTACGGACAGGTCAATGAGCAGTTCTTC. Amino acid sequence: CASSTYGQVNEQFF.